These T cell receptor beta chains were read from a single sample in a study of blood T cell repertoires in COVID-19. TCRdb keeps only in-frame clones here, not all; method: immunoSEQ multiplex PCR. The data contain under 200,000 clones, nearly 90% of them singletons. Sequenced input: peripheral blood. Receptors originate from a man between 60 and 75 years old with active or convalescent COVID-19. Both conserved end residues are part of each CDR3. A D gene is named only where the DNA matches it firmly. Part of the rows lack a size; the others show once, few, many or a class for expanded clones.

once	NA	TRBV11-2	TRBJ1-2	TGTGCCAGCAGCTTTGATCCTTTCCCGGGAGGTGTGGGCTACACCTTC	CASSFDPFPGGVGYTF
NA	TRBD1	TRBV7-2	TRBJ1-2	TGTGCCAGCAGCGGAGGGATCAGGGACAGGATACTTCTTCGGGGCTACACCTTC	CASSGGIRDRILLRGYTF
NA	NA	TRBV29-1	TRBJ1-1	TGCAGCGTTGTGGGGAGAGTGAAAACTGAAGCTTTCTTT	CSVVGRVKTEAFF
NA	NA	TRBV2	TRBJ2-5	TGTGCCAGCAGTAGTCGGGACTTCCAAGAGACCCAGTACTTC	CASSSRDFQETQYF
NA	NA	TRBV6-5	TRBJ1-2	TGTGCCAGCAGTTACTCCGGCGGGAGGGGCTACACCTTC	CASSYSGGRGYTF
NA	NA	TRBV11-3	TRBJ2-2	TGTGCCAGCAGCTCCGTGGGGGGGCGTTTAACCGGGGAGCTGTTTTTT	CASSSVGGRLTGELFF
NA	TRBD1	TRBV18	TRBJ1-2	TGTGCCAGCTCACCGACACAGGGGGCGGATGGCTACACCTTC	CASSPTQGADGYTF
few	NA	TRBV19	TRBJ1-3	TGTGCCAGTAGTATCGGGAGCTCTGGAAACACCATATATTTT	CASSIGSSGNTIYF
NA	NA	TRBV7-9	TRBJ1-6	TGTGCCAGCAGCTTACAGCCCGCGGATTCACCCCTCCACTTT	CASSLQPADSPLHF
once	NA	TRBV6-6	TRBJ2-2	TGTGCCAGCAGTTTGGAGGGGGGGGACACCGGGGAGCTGTTTTTT	CASSLEGGDTGELFF
once	TRBD1	TRBV15	TRBJ2-7	TGTGCCACCAGCAGAGGCGACAGGGATACCTACGAGCAGTACTTC	CATSRGDRDTYEQYF
NA	NA	TRBV5-6	TRBJ1-5	TGTGCCAGCAGCCGGAGATCCCTTAATCAGCCCCAGCATTTT	CASSRRSLNQPQHF
NA	NA	TRBV11-2	TRBJ2-5	TGTGCCAGCAGCTTTCTACAGGGCTTTGGAGAGACCCAGTACTTC	CASSFLQGFGETQYF
once	NA	TRBV9	TRBJ1-3	TGTGCCAGCAGCCCCGAGGGAGCTGGAAACACCATATATTTT	CASSPEGAGNTIYF
NA	TRBD1	TRBV5-1	TRBJ2-7	TGCGCCAGCAGCCCGGACAGGGGTCCCTACGAGCAGTACTTC	CASSPDRGPYEQYF
NA	TRBD1	TRBV24-1	TRBJ2-2	TGTGCCACCAGTGATTTAGGACAGGGGGCCAAGTGGGGGGAGCTGTTTTTT	CATSDLGQGAKWGELFF
NA	TRBD1	TRBV2	TRBJ2-1	TGTGCCAGCAGTGATACAGGGGGTACCAATGAGCAGTTCTTC	CASSDTGGTNEQFF
NA	NA	TRBV7-9	TRBJ2-5	TGTGCCAGCAGCTGGGGGGGGCGAGAGACCCAGTACTTC	CASSWGGRETQYF
few	TRBD2	TRBV11-2	TRBJ2-1	TGTGCCAGCAGCCCCTGGGGAGCGGGGGACCACAATGAGCAGTTCTTC	CASSPWGAGDHNEQFF
NA	NA	TRBV5-1	TRBJ2-3	TGCGCCAGCACTGAAACCAGGTGGGATACGCAGTATTTT	CASTETRWDTQYF
NA	TRBD1	TRBV5-1	TRBJ1-2	TGCGCCAGCAGCGCCGGACAGGGGGGTTCCTATGGCTACACCTTC	CASSAGQGGSYGYTF
NA	TRBD1	TRBV7-9	TRBJ2-7	TGTGCCAGCAGCCCAGGGACAGGGGAAACATACGAGCAGTACTTC	CASSPGTGETYEQYF
NA	NA	TRBV7-8	TRBJ1-5	TGTGCCAGCAGCCCAAGGGAGAATACAGGGTATAGCAATCAGCCCCAGCATTTT	CASSPRENTGYSNQPQHF
NA	TRBD1	TRBV19	TRBJ1-5	TGTGCCAGTAGTAAAAGGGGAGGACAGGAAGGGCAGCCCCAGCATTTT	CASSKRGGQEGQPQHF
NA	NA	TRBV7-3	TRBJ2-1	TGTGCCAGCAGCTCCGTCGGGGAAAGCTCCTACAATGAGCAGTTCTTC	CASSSVGESSYNEQFF
NA	NA	TRBV18	TRBJ1-2	TGTGCCAGCTCAGCTACAGGGTTTGACTATGGCTACACCTTC	CASSATGFDYGYTF
NA	TRBD1	TRBV5-1	TRBJ2-1	TGCGCCAGCGGGACAGGGGAATCGTACAATGAGCAGTTCTTC	CASGTGESYNEQFF
NA	TRBD2	TRBV4-1	TRBJ2-4	TGCGCCAGCAGGCAAGGGGTAGCGGGGGGGCCTTTGGACAAAAACATTCAGTACTTC	CASRQGVAGGPLDKNIQYF
once	TRBD1	TRBV5-1	TRBJ2-5	TGCGCCAGCAGCCTCGGACAGGTCTCAGAGACCCAGTACTTC	CASSLGQVSETQYF
NA	TRBD2	TRBV10-3	TRBJ2-5	TGTGCCATCAGTGAGTCTGGCGGGGGCCAAGAGACCCAGTACTTC	CAISESGGGQETQYF
NA	NA	TRBV7-7	TRBJ1-3	TGTGCCAGCAGCTTACTAGGGGTGACAGAAGGAAACACCATATATTTT	CASSLLGVTEGNTIYF
NA	NA	TRBV19	TRBJ1-2	TGTGCCAGTAGTATAGCTCCCAGGGGCTATGGCTACACCTTC	CASSIAPRGYGYTF
once	NA	TRBV5-1	TRBJ1-2	TGCGCCAGCAGTCAGGGCGACTATGGCTACACCTTC	CASSQGDYGYTF
NA	TRBD1	TRBV30	TRBJ2-7	TGTGCCTGGAGTGCTACAGGGGATTCGGAGTACTTC	CAWSATGDSEYF
NA	NA	TRBV5-1	TRBJ2-3	TGCGCCAGCAGCTCCGGACAGAGCGCAGATACGCAGTATTTT	CASSSGQSADTQYF
NA	NA	TRBV18	TRBJ2-2	TGTGCCAGCTCGAAAAGTATTGGGACATCGTCCACCGGGGAGCTGTTTTTT	CASSKSIGTSSTGELFF
NA	TRBD1	TRBV24-1	TRBJ2-1	TGTGCCACCGCGACAGGGGGTAATGAGCAGTTCTTC	CATATGGNEQFF
NA	TRBD2	TRBV11-2	TRBJ2-5	TGTGCCAGCAGCTTAGTAGGTAGCGGGGAGACCCAGTACTTC	CASSLVGSGETQYF
NA	TRBD1	TRBV7-9	TRBJ1-6	TGTGCCAGCAGCTGGGACAGATCCTATAATTCACCCCTCCACTTT	CASSWDRSYNSPLHF
NA	TRBD1	TRBV30	TRBJ1-1	TGTGCCTGGAGTTTGGACAGGCCGAACACTGAAGCTTTCTTT	CAWSLDRPNTEAFF
NA	TRBD1	TRBV6-5	TRBJ1-2	TGTGCCAGCAGCCACCGACAGGGCCCGTATGGCTACACCTTC	CASSHRQGPYGYTF
NA	NA	TRBV18	TRBJ1-2	TGTGCCAGCTCACCTGATCAGGGTTCTAACTATGGCTACACCTTC	CASSPDQGSNYGYTF
few	NA	TRBV2	TRBJ1-1	TGTGCCAGCAGTAGGACAGTGAACACTGAAGCTTTCTTT	CASSRTVNTEAFF
NA	TRBD2	TRBV4-2	TRBJ2-3	TGTGCCAGCAGCCAAGATTGGGTTTCGGGGGGATCCACAGATACGCAGTATTTT	CASSQDWVSGGSTDTQYF
NA	NA	TRBV5-1	TRBJ2-7	TGCGCCAGCAGCTTGGTGATCAGTTCCTACGAGCAGTACTTC	CASSLVISSYEQYF
NA	TRBD1	TRBV7-8	TRBJ1-2	TGTGCCAGCAGCTCAGGGGGCGGCTATGGCTACACCTTC	CASSSGGGYGYTF
NA	NA	TRBV7-7	TRBJ2-5	TGTGCCAGCAGCTCTTCAGGGGTGGGAGAGACCCAGTACTTC	CASSSSGVGETQYF
few	NA	TRBV20-1	TRBJ1-1	TGCAGTGCTAGTGCGACGGGACTTGCGAGAACTGAAGCTTTCTTT	CSASATGLARTEAFF
NA	NA	TRBV2	TRBJ1-1	TGTGCCGGCAGTGAAGCTGGCCTAGGGAACACTGAAGCTTTCTTT	CAGSEAGLGNTEAFF
few	NA	TRBV19	TRBJ1-2	TGTGCCAGTAGGAAGGCCGAGGCCTATGGCTACACCTTC	CASRKAEAYGYTF
NA	TRBD1	TRBV29-1	TRBJ1-2	TGCAGCGTCGGACTGGACAGGGAAAACTATGGCTACACCTTC	CSVGLDRENYGYTF
NA	TRBD1	TRBV5-1	TRBJ2-7	TGCGCCAGCAGCTGGTGGACAGGGCCCTACGAGCAGTACTTC	CASSWWTGPYEQYF